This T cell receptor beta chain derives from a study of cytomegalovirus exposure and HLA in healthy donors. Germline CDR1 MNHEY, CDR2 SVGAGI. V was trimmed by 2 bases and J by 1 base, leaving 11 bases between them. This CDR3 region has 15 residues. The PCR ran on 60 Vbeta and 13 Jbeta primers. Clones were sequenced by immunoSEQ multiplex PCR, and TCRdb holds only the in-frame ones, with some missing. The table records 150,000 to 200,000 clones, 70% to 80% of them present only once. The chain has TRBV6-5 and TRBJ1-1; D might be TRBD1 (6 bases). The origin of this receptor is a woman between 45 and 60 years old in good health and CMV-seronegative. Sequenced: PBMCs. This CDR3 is CASSYRRGGNTEAFF. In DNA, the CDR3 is TGTGCCAGCAGTTACCGTCGAGGGGGGAACACTGAAGCTTTCTTT.